This is a list of T cell receptor beta chains from one sample in a study of T-cell reconstitution after alpha-beta-depleted transplantation in children. One entry per CDR3 protein, called by TCRdb with MiXCR from the PCR reads. In the table there are hundreds of thousands of distinct CDR3 sequences, around 17% of which are singletons. This specimen consisted of PBMCs, mostly from graft donor cells, obtained 360 days after TCRalphabeta/CD19-depleted stem cell transplant. The receptor source for this set is a male patient aged 5 to 17 who had a stem cell transplant for acute lymphoblastic leukemia, so the T cells may come from the graft donor. CDR3s include the opening cysteine and the closing phenylalanine or tryptophan. A D gene is named only where the DNA matches it firmly. Size is omitted from some rows. Given values are once, few, many or a class for expanded clones.

size	V	length	J	D	CDR3	DNA
once	TRBV30	15	TRBJ1-4	TRBD1	CAWSWDSSTNEKLFF	TGTGCCTGGTCTTGGGACAGTTCAACTAATGAAAAACTGTTTTTT
-	TRBV29-1	11	TRBJ2-1	-	CSVPFVYEQFF	TGCAGCGTTCCCTTTGTCTATGAGCAGTTCTTC
-	TRBV10-3	16	TRBJ2-2	-	CAISEFAGFNTGELFF	TGTGCCATCAGTGAGTTTGCCGGCTTTAACACCGGGGAGCTGTTTTTT
-	TRBV18	13	TRBJ2-5	-	CASSGGAVETQYF	TGTGCCAGCTCTGGGGGCGCGGTGGAGACCCAGTACTTC
-	TRBV11-2	16	TRBJ2-1	-	CASSPGPEGSYNEQFF	TGTGCCAGCAGCCCGGGCCCCGAGGGATCCTACAATGAGCAGTTCTTC
-	TRBV12-3/TRBV12-4	19	TRBJ2-6	TRBD1	CASSLGDRVTLSGANVLTF	TGTGCCAGCAGTTTGGGGGACAGGGTAACCCTCTCTGGGGCCAACGTCCTGACTTTC
-	TRBV27	14	TRBJ2-5	-	CASSLISGQETQYF	TGTGCCAGCAGTTTAATCAGCGGCCAAGAGACCCAGTACTTC
few	TRBV5-1	14	TRBJ2-7	TRBD2	CASSHSGISREQYF	TGCGCCAGCAGCCATAGCGGGATTTCTCGCGAGCAGTACTTC
-	TRBV5-5	18	TRBJ2-1	TRBD2	CASSAISSSGRAGNEQFF	TGTGCCAGCAGCGCCATCTCTTCTAGCGGGAGGGCCGGCAATGAGCAGTTCTTC
-	TRBV28	15	TRBJ2-7	TRBD1	CASSESGTGNYEQYF	TGTGCCAGCAGTGAATCCGGGACAGGGAACTACGAGCAGTACTTC
few	TRBV30	14	TRBJ2-2	-	CAWSWLAKTGELFF	TGTGCCTGGAGTTGGCTAGCAAAGACCGGGGAGCTGTTTTTT
-	TRBV11-2	15	TRBJ2-1	TRBD2	CASSPSALAYNEQFF	TGTGCCAGCAGTCCATCGGCACTAGCGTACAATGAGCAGTTCTTC
few	TRBV3-1	14	TRBJ2-4	TRBD2	CASSQLAGEYIQYF	TGTGCCAGCAGCCAACTAGCGGGAGAATACATTCAGTACTTC
few	TRBV29-1	11	TRBJ1-2	TRBD1	CSADRGYGYTF	TGCAGCGCGGACAGGGGGTATGGCTACACCTTC
-	TRBV20-1	19	TRBJ2-4	-	CSARALDKAIRLAKNIQYF	TGCAGTGCTAGAGCTCTGGACAAGGCCATCCGGCTAGCCAAAAACATTCAGTACTTC
-	TRBV9	12	TRBJ2-1	-	CASSVAFKEQFF	TGTGCCAGCAGCGTAGCGTTTAAAGAGCAGTTCTTC
-	TRBV5-1	15	TRBJ1-6	TRBD1	CASSFRQGRDSPLHF	TGCGCCAGCAGCTTCAGACAGGGACGGGATTCACCCCTCCACTTT
many	TRBV18	15	TRBJ2-3	-	CASSTNTASTDTQYF	TGTGCCAGCTCGACCAACACCGCTAGCACAGATACGCAGTATTTT
few	TRBV5-1	16	TRBJ2-7	-	CASSPLGDSPRYEQYF	TGCGCCAGCAGCCCACTGGGAGACAGCCCTCGCTACGAGCAGTACTTC
-	TRBV15	17	TRBJ2-5	-	CATEDRNRGWQKETQYF	TGTGCCACCGAAGATCGGAACCGGGGGTGGCAAAAAGAGACCCAGTACTTC
many	TRBV28	13	TRBJ2-5	-	CASSFRGLETQYF	TGTGCCAGCAGTTTTCGGGGTTTGGAGACCCAGTACTTC
few	TRBV28	16	TRBJ1-5	-	CASSFRQITSNQPQHF	TGTGCCAGCAGTTTCCGACAGATTACTAGCAATCAGCCCCAGCATTTT
-	TRBV5-1	16	TRBJ2-7	TRBD2	CASSLGLRGRAHEQYF	TGCGCCAGCAGCCTGGGGCTGCGCGGGAGGGCCCACGAGCAGTACTTC
-	TRBV20-1	14	TRBJ1-1	-	CSPAWELEGTEAFF	TGCAGTCCCGCATGGGAGCTCGAAGGCACTGAAGCTTTCTTT
-	TRBV6-5	15	TRBJ2-5	-	CASSYSDSLQETQYF	TGTGCCAGCAGTTATAGTGACTCCCTTCAAGAGACCCAGTACTTC
-	TRBV29-1	13	TRBJ2-7	TRBD1	CSVTGQGSYEQYF	TGCAGCGTCACGGGACAGGGGTCCTACGAGCAGTACTTC
-	TRBV7-2	16	TRBJ1-3	-	CASSQSRGSAGNTIYF	TGTGCCAGCAGCCAGTCCAGGGGTTCTGCTGGAAACACCATATATTTT
few	TRBV15	16	TRBJ1-5	-	CATSRRTLQGNQPQHF	TGTGCCACCAGCAGACGGACTTTACAGGGAAATCAGCCCCAGCATTTT
few	TRBV27	14	TRBJ2-5	-	CASSPDGLLLTQYF	TGTGCCAGCAGTCCCGACGGCCTCCTTCTGACCCAGTACTTC
many	TRBV7-2	14	TRBJ2-3	-	CASSSSRPGDTQYF	TGTGCCAGCAGCTCCTCCCGACCAGGAGATACGCAGTATTTT
few	TRBV29-1	10	TRBJ2-1	-	CSGVRSEQFF	TGCAGCGGAGTCCGGAGTGAGCAGTTCTTC
-	TRBV9	14	TRBJ2-7	TRBD2	CASSVEGLGYEQYF	TGTGCCAGCAGCGTAGAGGGACTAGGCTACGAGCAGTACTTC
-	TRBV27	13	TRBJ2-7	-	CASRRTSSYEQYF	TGTGCCAGCAGAAGGACGAGCTCCTACGAGCAGTACTTC
few	TRBV12-3/TRBV12-4	17	TRBJ2-7	TRBD2	CASSLTGLAGVRNEQYF	TGTGCCAGCAGTTTAACGGGACTAGCGGGAGTGCGCAACGAGCAGTACTTC
few	TRBV12-3/TRBV12-4	18	TRBJ2-3	-	CASSFGPGGGLSTDTQYF	TGTGCCAGCAGTTTTGGGCCCGGGGGAGGCCTTAGCACAGATACGCAGTATTTT
-	TRBV20-1	13	TRBJ1-1	-	CSARVTANTEAFF	TGCAGTGCTAGGGTGACAGCCAACACTGAAGCTTTCTTT
few	TRBV6-6	13	TRBJ2-3	TRBD1	CASGFRGPDTQYF	TGTGCCAGCGGCTTCAGGGGGCCGGATACGCAGTATTTT
few	TRBV7-9	14	TRBJ1-2	-	CASSLAAPNYGYTF	TGTGCCAGCAGCTTAGCGGCTCCTAACTATGGCTACACCTTC
few	TRBV13	17	TRBJ2-1	TRBD2	CASSLGASGTPYNEQFF	TGTGCCAGCAGCTTAGGGGCTAGCGGGACCCCCTACAATGAGCAGTTCTTC
-	TRBV29-1	14	TRBJ2-1	-	CSVGSRAAYNEQFF	TGCAGCGTTGGGAGCCGGGCGGCCTACAATGAGCAGTTCTTC
-	TRBV7-9	14	TRBJ2-7	-	CASSLGLNTYEQYF	TGTGCCAGCAGCTTAGGACTAAACACCTACGAGCAGTACTTC
-	TRBV7-9	15	TRBJ2-1	TRBD2	CASSLASGSHNEQFF	TGTGCCAGCAGCTTAGCCAGCGGGAGTCATAATGAGCAGTTCTTC
-	TRBV27	15	TRBJ2-1	TRBD2	CASTLGRGSYNEQFF	TGTGCCAGCACTTTGGGGAGGGGCTCCTACAATGAGCAGTTCTTC